This T cell receptor beta chain was found in a study of T cell responses to AZD1222 COVID-19 vaccine listed by TCRdb under 2021. Some background on the complete study: Because spike-specific TCR depth and breadth did not differ between the two schedules, AZD1222 recipients who got a second dose at roughly 4 weeks were pooled with those who got a second dose at roughly 12 weeks. Trial participants were enrolled by age into 18-55, 56-69 and 70-plus year subgroups, with approximately 150, 30 and 60 TCR-sequenced participants respectively. TCR sequencing was performed for roughly 250 trial participants, of whom approximately 200 were given two doses of AZD1222 and around 26 were given two doses of MenACWY control vaccine. What the work shows at the level of the full study, not this receptor alone: The 56-69-year group was small, and its depth increase did not reach significance, likely because of low power. Conclusions about previously exposed vaccinees are limited, since just a handful of AZD1222 recipients were seropositive for SARS-CoV-2 at baseline. The vaccine-associated CD4 TCRs covered the entire spike protein, and the dominant responses fell in regions 160-218 and 743-854. Participants were mostly white British and included more females than males, and it was suggested by the authors that clonal diversity may have been underestimated. No day 14 peak-response samples were available, so repertoires were characterized only after the peak T cell response. Epitopes outside the regions mutated in the B.1.351 and B.1.1.7 variants were reportedly recognized by nearly half of the unique spike-specific TCRs. A significant rise in spike-specific TCR breadth and depth was observed after two AZD1222 doses relative to day 0 and relative to MenACWY recipients.

A remark on this clone: The specificity of this receptor is unknown. No base qualities exist here, and no much larger clone lies one base off it.

The CDR3 regions of human TCRbeta chains were analyzed by immunosequencing. Per the authors' processing: TCRs in the repertoires were compared against a reference library of SARS-CoV-2-specific TCRs that had been generated with the MIRA antigen-specificity platform. Breadth meant the fraction of unique TCRs that were SARS-CoV-2-associated, whereas depth meant the fraction of total T cells that were SARS-CoV-2-associated. Each spike-specific TCR was assigned to its reactive spike region and to a CD4 or CD8 class using the MIRA data. Log10-transformed breadth and depth values were compared by one-way ANOVA with Sidak's multiple comparisons tests. TCRdb obtained this table from immuneACCESS and retained in-frame rearrangements with V and J assigned. These tables miss some clones; where compared with another copy, unresolved V genes account for less than half of the shortfall, and the remainder is unexplained. That table furnishes V, J and clone size, whereas the DNA furnished D and trimming. Recorded for this sample are about 130,000 clones; 80% to 95% of them occurred a single time. The ten top clones hold under 4.5% of the sample.

The time point label, as the study defines it: baseline before first vaccination. Samples from vaccinated people were obtained from the UK trials COV001 and COV002, which included a single-blind randomized controlled phase 2/3 trial of AZD1222 (ChAdOx1 nCoV-19) in healthy adults. For TCRbeta chain sequencing, PBMC samples were collected from trial participants at day 0 and at day 28 after the second dose. The germline V gene provides CDR1 SGHAT and CDR2 FQNNGV. Inclusive of the bounding cysteine and phenylalanine, the CDR3 is 15 residues long. The entry retains the CDR3 DNA only, 45 bases that are in frame from base 1. V is clipped by 5 bases and J by 6 bases, and the sequence between their germline boundaries is 16 bases long.

The input for sequencing was peripheral blood, taken on day 0 of AZD1222 vaccination. This TCR came from an adult in good health. Recombination connected TRBV11-2 to TRBJ2-2; possibly the D gene is TRBD1, per 6 matching bases. The nucleotides read TGTGCCAGCAGCCCCTGGAACAGGGAAGCCGGGGAGCTGTTTTTT. This encodes CASSPWNREAGELFF.